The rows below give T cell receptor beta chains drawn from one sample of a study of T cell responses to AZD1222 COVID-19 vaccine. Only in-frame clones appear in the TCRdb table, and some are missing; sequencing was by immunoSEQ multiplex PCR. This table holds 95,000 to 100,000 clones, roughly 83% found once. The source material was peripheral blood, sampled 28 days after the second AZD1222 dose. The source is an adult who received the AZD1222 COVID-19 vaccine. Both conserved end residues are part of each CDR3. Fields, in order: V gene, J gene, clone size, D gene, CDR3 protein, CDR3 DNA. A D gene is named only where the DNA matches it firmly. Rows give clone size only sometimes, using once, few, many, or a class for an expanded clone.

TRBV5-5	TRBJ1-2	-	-	CASSLDPTYGYTF	TGTGCCAGCAGCTTGGACCCAACCTATGGCTACACCTTC
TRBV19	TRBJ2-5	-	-	CAASTGNQETQYF	TGTGCCGCCTCGACTGGGAATCAAGAGACCCAGTACTTC
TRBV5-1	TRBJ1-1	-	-	CASSLVPGSNTEAFF	TGCGCCAGCAGCTTGGTGCCGGGATCGAACACTGAAGCTTTCTTT
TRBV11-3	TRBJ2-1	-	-	CASSLASGGWYEQFF	TGTGCCAGCAGCTTAGCGTCAGGCGGCTGGTATGAGCAGTTCTTC
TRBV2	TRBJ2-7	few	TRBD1	CASSYGQGGYEQYF	TGTGCCAGCTCTTACGGACAGGGCGGATACGAGCAGTACTTC
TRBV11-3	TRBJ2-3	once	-	CASSPHRGLTTQYF	TGTGCCAGCAGCCCTCATAGAGGCCTAACGACGCAGTATTTT
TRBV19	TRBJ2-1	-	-	CASSIRDNEQFF	TGTGCCAGTAGTATTAGGGACAATGAGCAGTTCTTC
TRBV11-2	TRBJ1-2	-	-	CASSFNGGGFDGYTF	TGTGCCAGCAGCTTTAACGGGGGCGGGTTTGATGGCTACACCTTC
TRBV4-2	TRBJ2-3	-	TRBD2	CASSQDSGVPDTQYF	TGTGCCAGCAGCCAAGATAGCGGGGTCCCAGATACGCAGTATTTT
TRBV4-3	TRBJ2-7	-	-	CASSQELQIPYEQYF	TGCGCCAGCAGCCAAGAATTGCAGATCCCCTACGAGCAGTACTTC
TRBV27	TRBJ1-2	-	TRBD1	CASSLTRTGNGYTF	TGTGCCAGCAGTTTAACAAGGACAGGGAATGGCTACACCTTC
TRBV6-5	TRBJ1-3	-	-	CASTSWGGSGNTIYF	TGTGCCAGCACCTCCTGGGGCGGCTCTGGAAACACCATATATTTT
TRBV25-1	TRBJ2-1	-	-	CASRVSRTEQFF	TGTGCCAGCAGGGTTTCCCGGACTGAGCAGTTCTTC
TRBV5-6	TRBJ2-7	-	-	CASSFYLYEQYF	TGTGCCAGCAGCTTCTACCTCTACGAGCAGTACTTC
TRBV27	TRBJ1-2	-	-	CASSLGRGSYGYTF	TGTGCCAGCAGTTTAGGCAGGGGTAGCTATGGCTACACCTTC
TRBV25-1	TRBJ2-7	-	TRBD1	CASTAGGATYEQYF	TGTGCCAGCACCGCAGGGGGCGCAACCTACGAGCAGTACTTC
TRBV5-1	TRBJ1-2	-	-	CASSPAQGFFGYTF	TGCGCCAGCAGCCCAGCCCAGGGGTTTTTCGGCTACACCTTC
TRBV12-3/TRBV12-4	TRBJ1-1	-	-	CASSLGQLGAFF	TGTGCCAGCAGTTTAGGCCAGCTCGGTGCTTTCTTT
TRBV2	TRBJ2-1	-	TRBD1	CASSEPGQGSALSYNEQFF	TGTGCCAGCAGTGAACCGGGACAGGGGTCTGCCCTCTCCTACAATGAGCAGTTCTTC
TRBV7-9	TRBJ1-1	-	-	CASSPFPGNTEAFF	TGTGCCAGCAGCCCCTTCCCCGGGAACACTGAAGCTTTCTTT
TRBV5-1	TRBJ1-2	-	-	CASSLGGTDTNYGYTF	TGCGCCAGCAGCTTGGGAGGGACCGACACTAACTATGGCTACACCTTC
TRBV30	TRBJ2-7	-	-	CAWSPQGNEQYF	TGTGCCTGGAGCCCCCAGGGGAACGAGCAGTACTTC
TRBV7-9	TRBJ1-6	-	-	CASSLGSASNSPLHF	TGTGCCAGCAGCTTAGGGTCAGCCTCAAATTCACCCCTCCACTTT
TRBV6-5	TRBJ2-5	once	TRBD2	CASSYSRGGGQETQYF	TGTGCCAGCAGTTACTCCCGGGGGGGCGGCCAAGAGACCCAGTACTTC
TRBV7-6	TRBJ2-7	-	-	CASSLALKGYEQYF	TGTGCCAGCAGCTTAGCGCTGAAGGGCTACGAGCAGTACTTC
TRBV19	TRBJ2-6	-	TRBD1	CASSTPEGQGVSGANVLTF	TGTGCCAGTAGTACCCCCGAGGGACAGGGCGTCTCTGGGGCCAACGTCCTGACTTTC
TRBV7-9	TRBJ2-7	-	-	CASTFGDEQYF	TGTGCCAGCACATTCGGTGACGAGCAGTACTTC
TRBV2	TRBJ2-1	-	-	CASSEARQGRAGFNEQFF	TGTGCCAGCAGTGAAGCTAGGCAGGGACGTGCTGGGTTCAATGAGCAGTTCTTC
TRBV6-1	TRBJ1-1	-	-	CASSEIWENTEAFF	TGTGCCAGCAGTGAGATTTGGGAAAACACTGAAGCTTTCTTT
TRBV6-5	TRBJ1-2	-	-	CASTGGANYGYTF	TGTGCCAGCACGGGGGGTGCTAACTATGGCTACACCTTC
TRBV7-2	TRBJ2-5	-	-	CASSSVEGETQYF	TGTGCCAGCAGCTCGGTCGAGGGGGAGACCCAGTACTTC
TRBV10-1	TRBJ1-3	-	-	CASKACSGNTIYF	TGCGCCAGCAAAGCATGCTCTGGAAACACCATATATTTT
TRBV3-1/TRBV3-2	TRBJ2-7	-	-	CASSLGLARFDLVQYF	TGTGCCAGCAGCCTGGGACTTGCGAGATTCGATTTGGTGCAGTACTTC
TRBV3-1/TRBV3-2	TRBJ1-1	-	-	CATTLGGVNTEAFF	TGTGCCACCACTCTGGGGGGGGTGAACACTGAAGCTTTCTTT
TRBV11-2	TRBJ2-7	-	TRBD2	CASSSGTSGSYEQYF	TGTGCCAGCAGCTCCGGGACTAGCGGTTCCTACGAGCAGTACTTC
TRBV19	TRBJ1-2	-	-	CASSRGSGYYGYTF	TGTGCCAGTAGTCGTGGCAGTGGATACTATGGCTACACCTTC
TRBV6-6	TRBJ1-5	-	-	CASSDRSYSNQPQHF	TGTGCCAGCAGTGACAGGAGCTATAGCAATCAGCCCCAGCATTTT
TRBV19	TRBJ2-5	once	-	CASSIAGETQYF	TGTGCCAGTAGTATCGCTGGGGAGACCCAGTACTTC
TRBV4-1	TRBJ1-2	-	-	CASSQGTGVGGYTF	TGCGCCAGCAGCCAAGGCACAGGCGTAGGGGGCTACACCTTC
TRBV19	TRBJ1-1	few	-	CASSIGTREAFF	TGTGCCAGTAGTATCGGAACGCGGGAAGCTTTCTTT
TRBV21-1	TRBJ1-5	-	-	CASSKEGWEPHSNQPQHF	TGTGCCAGCAGCAAAGAAGGGTGGGAACCTCATAGCAATCAGCCCCAGCATTTT
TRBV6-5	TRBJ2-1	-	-	CASSPGRIEQFF	TGTGCCAGCAGCCCAGGGCGAATTGAGCAGTTCTTC
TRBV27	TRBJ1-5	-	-	CASSSGGDKGNQPQHF	TGTGCCAGCAGTTCTGGGGGAGATAAAGGCAATCAGCCCCAGCATTTT
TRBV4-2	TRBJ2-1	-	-	CASSQAAVGGSNEQFF	TGTGCCAGCAGCCAAGCAGCCGTTGGAGGATCTAATGAGCAGTTCTTC
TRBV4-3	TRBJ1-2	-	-	CASSQEARVGGYTF	TGCGCCAGCAGCCAAGAAGCTAGGGTAGGCGGCTACACCTTC
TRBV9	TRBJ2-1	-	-	CASSGGVFSSYNEQFF	TGTGCCAGCAGCGGGGGAGTATTTAGCTCCTACAATGAGCAGTTCTTC
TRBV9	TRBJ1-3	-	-	CASSATGTSGNTIYF	TGTGCCAGCAGCGCCACTGGGACCTCTGGAAACACCATATATTTT
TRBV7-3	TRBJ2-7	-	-	CASSLPPGFLSYEQYF	TGTGCCAGCAGCTTACCTCCAGGGTTTCTCTCCTACGAGCAGTACTTC
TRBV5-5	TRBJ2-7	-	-	CASSGVEGERYF	TGTGCCAGCAGCGGAGTCGAGGGGGAGAGATACTTC
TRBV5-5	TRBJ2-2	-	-	CASSPEDRVDRELFF	TGTGCCAGCAGCCCGGAGGACCGGGTTGACCGGGAGCTGTTTTTT
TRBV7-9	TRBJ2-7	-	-	CASSRGAGPGYEQYF	TGTGCCAGCAGCCGGGGGGCGGGTCCGGGGTACGAGCAGTACTTC
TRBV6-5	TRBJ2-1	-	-	CASKRDYNEQFF	TGTGCCAGCAAAAGGGACTACAATGAGCAGTTCTTC
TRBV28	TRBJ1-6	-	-	CASSPWAGYSPLHF	TGTGCCAGCAGTCCCTGGGCAGGGTATTCACCCCTCCACTTT
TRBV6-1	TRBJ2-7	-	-	CASNEQRYEQYF	TGTGCCAGCAATGAACAGAGATACGAGCAGTACTTC